This TCR beta chain comes out of a study of blood T cell repertoires in COVID-19 (dated by TCRdb to the early 2020s). Study-wide context: Samples from collaborators originated in the United States, Italy and Spain and spanned both the acute and convalescent phases of COVID-19. The prospective study material was composed of cDNA or gDNA derived from T cells, B-cell-depleted T cells, or PBMCs. The dataset comprised deeply sampled blood TCRbeta repertoires from subjects exposed to, actively infected with, or recovered from COVID-19. The repertoires were released in a freely available public database intended as a resource for research on the immune response to SARS-CoV-2. Samples were obtained from the ongoing ImmuneRACE study (first 160 participants) and from 1,254 subjects provided by 6 global collaborators. Nearly every sample came with metadata listing a de-identified subject ID, COVID-19 status, age in years and sex. Where HLA class I and class II types were available, the types were taken from metadata supplied by the sample provider, not from assay-based typing.

Overall results and qualifications from the work: The quantity of clinical and demographic metadata differed by source and by participant and was supplied without curation.

The collaborating institutions used their own protocols to collect whole blood in K2EDTA tubes. For TCRbeta analysis, collaborators shipped samples as frozen whole blood, isolated PBMCs, or DNA extracted from either of those sample types. TCRbeta CDR3 regions were amplified from genomic DNA using the immunoSEQ Assay, a bias-controlled multiplex PCR. The study's processing was this. Nucleated cell counts per sample were estimated from amplification of reference gene primers within the assay. To quantify the absolute abundance of each unique TCRbeta CDR3 rearrangement, sequence reads were collapsed and filtered. For each sample, productive Simpson clonality was calculated as the square root of Simpson's diversity index over productive rearrangements. The clones in this table, taken by TCRdb from immuneACCESS, are in-frame only. Not every clone is retained; where verified, under half of the shortfall comes from an unresolved V gene, and the cause of the rest is unknown. Clonal size and the V and J genes are those of that table, whereas D and trimming came from the DNA. The sample data list roughly 140,000 clones, and approximately 82% of these were observed just once. The ten largest clones capture 7.2% of the sample.

This clone was seen just once. Its antigen is unknown. Qualities for individual bases were not recorded, and no much larger clone is one base off. Sequenced sample: peripheral blood. The receptor was derived from a woman between 45 and 65 years old in a cohort sampled during active or convalescent COVID-19.

The CDR3 amino acid sequence is: CASSQDWWRGTGEQYF. In nucleotides, the sequence is TGTGCCAGCAGCCAAGATTGGTGGCGGGGGACAGGCGAGCAGTACTTC. The rearrangement joined TRBV14 to TRBJ2-7; perhaps TRBD1 is the D gene, with 8 bases matching. The CDR3 numbers 16 residues from cysteine through phenylalanine. The read is trimmed to its CDR3 DNA, 48 bases read in frame from base 1. As encoded in the germline V gene, CDR1 is SGHDN while CDR2 is FVKESK. The V end loses 0 bases and the J end loses 6 bases, and a stretch of 18 bases separates them.